This TCR beta chain was sequenced for a study of blood T cell repertoires in COVID-19. As for the study in general: Acute and convalescent COVID-19 samples came from the United States, Italy and Spain. The analysed material was cDNA or gDNA that came from T cells, B-cell-depleted T cells, or PBMCs.

In the original workflow: Amplification with reference gene primers provided the estimates of nucleated cell counts. Sequencing was performed with immunoSEQ multiplex PCR; in TCRdb, only in-frame clones are kept and a portion is missing. The DNA was the basis for D and trimming; V, J and clone size are from that table. This sample carries over 50,000 clones, over 75% of them seen once, and the ten largest clones take about a fifth. Sequencing was carried out using peripheral blood. The receptor's source is a man older than 75 with active or convalescent COVID-19.

As DNA, the CDR3 is TGTGCCAGCAGCTCAAGACCGGGACAGGGGTCCGAGCAGTACTTC. Translating it yields CASSSRPGQGSEQYF. The V and J genes are TRBV9 and TRBJ2-7; 10 bases agree with TRBD1. Germline CDR1 and CDR2: SGDLS and YYNGEE. V lost 4 bases to trimming and J lost 6 bases; unmatched junction nucleotides: 10. This CDR3 has 15 amino acids.